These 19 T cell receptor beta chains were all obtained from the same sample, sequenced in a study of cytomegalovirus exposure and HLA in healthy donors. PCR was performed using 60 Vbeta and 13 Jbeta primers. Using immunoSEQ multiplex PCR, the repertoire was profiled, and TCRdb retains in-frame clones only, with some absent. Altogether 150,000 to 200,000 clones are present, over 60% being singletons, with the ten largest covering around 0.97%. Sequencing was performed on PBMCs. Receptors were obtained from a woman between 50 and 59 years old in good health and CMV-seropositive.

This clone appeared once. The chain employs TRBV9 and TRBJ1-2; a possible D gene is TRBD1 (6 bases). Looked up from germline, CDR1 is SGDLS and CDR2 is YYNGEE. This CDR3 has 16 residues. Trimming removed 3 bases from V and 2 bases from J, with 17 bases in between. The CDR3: CASSEGGGAGNYGYTF. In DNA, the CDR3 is TGTGCCAGCAGCGAGGGAGGGGGGGCAGGGAACTATGGCTACACCTTC.

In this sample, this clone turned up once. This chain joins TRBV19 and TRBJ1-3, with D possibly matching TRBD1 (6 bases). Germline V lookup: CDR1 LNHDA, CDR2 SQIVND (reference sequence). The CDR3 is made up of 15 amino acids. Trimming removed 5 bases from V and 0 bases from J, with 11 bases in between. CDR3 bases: TGTGCCAGTAGTCCCAACAGGGCCTCTGGAAACACCATATATTTT. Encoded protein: CASSPNRASGNTIYF.

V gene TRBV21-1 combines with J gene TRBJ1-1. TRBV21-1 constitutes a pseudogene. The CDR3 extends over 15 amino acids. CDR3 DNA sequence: TGTGCCAGCAGCAAAGAACGGGTCGGAAACACTGAAGCTTTCTTT. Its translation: CASSKERVGNTEAFF.

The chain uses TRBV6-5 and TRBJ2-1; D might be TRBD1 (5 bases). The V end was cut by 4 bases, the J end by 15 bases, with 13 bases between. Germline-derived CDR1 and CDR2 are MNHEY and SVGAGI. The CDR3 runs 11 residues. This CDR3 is CASSSGQRPFF. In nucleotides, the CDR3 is TGTGCCAGCAGTTCCGGACAACGGCCGTTCTTC.

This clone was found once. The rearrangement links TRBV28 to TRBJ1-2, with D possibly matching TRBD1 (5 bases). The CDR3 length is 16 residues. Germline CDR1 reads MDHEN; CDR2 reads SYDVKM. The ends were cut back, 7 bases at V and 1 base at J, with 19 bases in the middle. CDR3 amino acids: CASIRQDRRDNYGYTF. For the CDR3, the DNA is TGTGCCAGCATCCGACAAGACAGACGCGATAACTATGGCTACACCTTC.

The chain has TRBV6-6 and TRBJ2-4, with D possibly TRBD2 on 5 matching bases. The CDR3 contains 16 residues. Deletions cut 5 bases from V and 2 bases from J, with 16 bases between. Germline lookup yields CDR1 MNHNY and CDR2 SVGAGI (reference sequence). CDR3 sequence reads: CASSTRKRETKNIQYF. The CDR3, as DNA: TGTGCCAGCAGTACCAGGAAGAGGGAAACCAAAAACATTCAGTACTTC.

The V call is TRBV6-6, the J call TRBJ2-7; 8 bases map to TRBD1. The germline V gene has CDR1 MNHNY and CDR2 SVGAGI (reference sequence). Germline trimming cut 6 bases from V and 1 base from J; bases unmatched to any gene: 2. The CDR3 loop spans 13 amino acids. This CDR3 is CASSDRGSYEQYF. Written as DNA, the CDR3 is TGTGCCAGCAGCGACAGGGGATCCTACGAGCAGTACTTC.

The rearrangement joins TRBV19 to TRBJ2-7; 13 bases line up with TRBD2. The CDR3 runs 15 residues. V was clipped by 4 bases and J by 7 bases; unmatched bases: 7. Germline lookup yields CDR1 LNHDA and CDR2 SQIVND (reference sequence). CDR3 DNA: TGTGCCAGTAGTAAGGGACTAGCGGGACCGGGGGAGCAGTACTTC. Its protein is CASSKGLAGPGEQYF.

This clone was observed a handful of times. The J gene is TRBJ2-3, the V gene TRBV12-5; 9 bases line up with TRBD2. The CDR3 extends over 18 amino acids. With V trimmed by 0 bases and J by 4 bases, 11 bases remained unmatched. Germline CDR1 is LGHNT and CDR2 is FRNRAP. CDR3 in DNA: TGTGCTAGTGGTTTGGTAAGTCGGGCGGGAGGGGGCGCAGATACGCAGTATTTT. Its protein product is CASGLVSRAGGGADTQYF.

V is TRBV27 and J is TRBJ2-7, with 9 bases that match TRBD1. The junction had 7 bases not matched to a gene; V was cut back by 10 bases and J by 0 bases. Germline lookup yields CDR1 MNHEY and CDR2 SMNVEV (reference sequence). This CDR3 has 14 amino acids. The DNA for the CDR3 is TGTGCCACCTCGGCGGGACAGGGCTCCTACGAGCAGTACTTC. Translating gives CATSAGQGSYEQYF.

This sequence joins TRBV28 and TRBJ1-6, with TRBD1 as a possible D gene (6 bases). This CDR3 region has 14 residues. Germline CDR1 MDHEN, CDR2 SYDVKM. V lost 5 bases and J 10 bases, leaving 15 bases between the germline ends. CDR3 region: CASSDGRGRSPLHF. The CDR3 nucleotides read TGTGCCAGCAGTGACGGAAGGGGGAGATCACCCCTCCACTTT. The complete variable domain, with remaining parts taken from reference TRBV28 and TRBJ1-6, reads DVKVTQSSRYLVKRTGEKVFLECVQDMDHENMFWYRQDPGLGLRLIYFSYDVKMKEKGDIPEGYSVSREKKERFSLILESASTNQTSMYLCASSDGRGRSPLHFGNGTRLTVT.

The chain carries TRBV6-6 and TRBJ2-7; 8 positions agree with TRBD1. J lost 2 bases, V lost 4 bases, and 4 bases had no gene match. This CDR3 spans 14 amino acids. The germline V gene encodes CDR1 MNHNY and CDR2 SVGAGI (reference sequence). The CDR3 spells CASSSATGAYEQYF. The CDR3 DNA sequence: TGTGCCAGCAGTTCTGCGACAGGGGCCTACGAGCAGTACTTC.

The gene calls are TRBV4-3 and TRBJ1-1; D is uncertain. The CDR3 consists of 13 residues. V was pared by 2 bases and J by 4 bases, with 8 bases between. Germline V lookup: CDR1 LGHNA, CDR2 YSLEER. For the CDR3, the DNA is TGCGCCAGCAGCCAAATTGGCGGCACTGAAGCTTTCTTT. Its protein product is CASSQIGGTEAFF.

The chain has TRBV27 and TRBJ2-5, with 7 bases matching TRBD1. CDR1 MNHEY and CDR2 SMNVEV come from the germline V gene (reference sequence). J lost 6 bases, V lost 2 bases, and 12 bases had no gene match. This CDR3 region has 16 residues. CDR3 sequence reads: CASSLIEGAIGKTQYF. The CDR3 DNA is TGTGCCAGCAGTTTAATTGAGGGGGCGATAGGTAAGACCCAGTACTTC.

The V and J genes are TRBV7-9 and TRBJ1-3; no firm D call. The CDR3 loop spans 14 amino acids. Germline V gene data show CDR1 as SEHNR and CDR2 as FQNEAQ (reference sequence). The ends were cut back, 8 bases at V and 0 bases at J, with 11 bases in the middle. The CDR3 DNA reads TGTGCCAGCGATAAGTCGGGCTCTGGAAACACCATATATTTT. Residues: CASDKSGSGNTIYF.

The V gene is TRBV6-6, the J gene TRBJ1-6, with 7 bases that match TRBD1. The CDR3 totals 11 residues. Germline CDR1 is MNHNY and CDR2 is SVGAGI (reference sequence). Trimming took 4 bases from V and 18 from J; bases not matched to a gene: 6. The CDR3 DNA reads TGTGCCAGCAGTTCCCGGACAGGCCACCACTTT. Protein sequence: CASSSRTGHHF.

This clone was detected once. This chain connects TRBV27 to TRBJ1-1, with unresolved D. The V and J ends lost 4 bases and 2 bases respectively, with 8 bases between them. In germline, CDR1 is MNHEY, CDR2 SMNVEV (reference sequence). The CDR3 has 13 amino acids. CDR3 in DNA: TGTGCCAGCAGTTCCCCTTTTAACACTGAAGCTTTCTTT. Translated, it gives CASSSPFNTEAFF.

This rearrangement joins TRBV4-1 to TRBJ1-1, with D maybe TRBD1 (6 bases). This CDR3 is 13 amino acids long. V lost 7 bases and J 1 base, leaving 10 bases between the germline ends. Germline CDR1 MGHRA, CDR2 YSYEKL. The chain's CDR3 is CASTPTGNTEAFF. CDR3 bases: TGCGCCAGCACACCGACAGGGAACACTGAAGCTTTCTTT.

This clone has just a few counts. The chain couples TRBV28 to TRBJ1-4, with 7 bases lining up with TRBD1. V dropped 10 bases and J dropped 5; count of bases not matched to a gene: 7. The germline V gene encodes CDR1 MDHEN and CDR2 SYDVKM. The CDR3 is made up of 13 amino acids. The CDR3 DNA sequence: TGTGCCATCGCGGGACAGTTAAATGAAAAACTGTTTTTT. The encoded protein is CAIAGQLNEKLFF.